This T cell receptor (beta chain) was sequenced during a study of regulatory T cells in long-lasting Graves disease. For the study at large: Over 5 years of antithyroid drugs with positive TSH receptor antibodies was taken to mean persistent Graves' disease.

From germline, CDR1 is LGHDT and CDR2 YNNKEL (reference sequence). The V gene lost 0 bases and the J gene lost 4 bases, with 9 bases spanning the gap. The CDR3 has 14 amino acids. Time point noted: persistent/refractory GD, antithyroid drugs over 5 years with positive TRAb. Generation of the TCR library employed RNA extracted from PBMCs. Both iRepertoire HTBI primers and Arm-PCR of CDR3 regions were used to build the TCR beta libraries. TCRdb reprocessed the multiplex PCR reads with MiXCR, giving one entry per CDR3 protein. This sample carries 500,000 to 800,000 distinct CDR3 sequences, around 32% of them seen once, and the ten largest clones take 40% to 50%. In its sample, this clonotype was seen a few times.

The sequences come from peripheral blood mononuclear cells (PBMCs), collected when the disease was refractory, from a patient treated with antithyroid drugs. The chain is built from TRBV3-1 and TRBJ2-5; tentatively, D is TRBD1 (6 bases). This sequence originates from a female donor with Graves disease. The CDR3 is CASSQDWGRETQYF. Written as DNA, the CDR3 is TGTGCCAGCAGCCAAGATTGGGGGCGAGAGACCCAGTACTTC.